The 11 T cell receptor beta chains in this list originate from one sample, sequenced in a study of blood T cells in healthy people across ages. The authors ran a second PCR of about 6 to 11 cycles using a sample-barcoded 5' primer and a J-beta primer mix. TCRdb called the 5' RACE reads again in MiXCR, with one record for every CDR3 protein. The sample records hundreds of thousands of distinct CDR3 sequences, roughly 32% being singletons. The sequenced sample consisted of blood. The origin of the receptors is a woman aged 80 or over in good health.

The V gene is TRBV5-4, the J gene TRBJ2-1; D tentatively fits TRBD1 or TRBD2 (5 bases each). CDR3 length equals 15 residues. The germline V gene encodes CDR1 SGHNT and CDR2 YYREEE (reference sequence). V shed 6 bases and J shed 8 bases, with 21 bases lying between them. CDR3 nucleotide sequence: TGTGCCAGCACCGACGCGAGGGGAGAATTGTATGAGCAGTTCTTC. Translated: CASTDARGELYEQFF.

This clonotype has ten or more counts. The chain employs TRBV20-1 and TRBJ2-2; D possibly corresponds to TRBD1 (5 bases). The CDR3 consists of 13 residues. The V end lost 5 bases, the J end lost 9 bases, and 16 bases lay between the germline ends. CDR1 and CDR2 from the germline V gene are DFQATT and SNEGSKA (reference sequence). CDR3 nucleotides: TGCAGTGCTCTCCCTCGTGGGGCGCGGGAGCTGTTTTTT. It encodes CSALPRGARELFF.

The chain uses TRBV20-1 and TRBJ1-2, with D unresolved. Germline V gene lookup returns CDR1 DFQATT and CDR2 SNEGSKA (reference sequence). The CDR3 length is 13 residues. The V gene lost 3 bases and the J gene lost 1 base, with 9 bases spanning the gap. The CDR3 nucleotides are TGCAGTGCTAGTGCAGGAAATAACTATGGCTACACCTTC. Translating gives CSASAGNNYGYTF.

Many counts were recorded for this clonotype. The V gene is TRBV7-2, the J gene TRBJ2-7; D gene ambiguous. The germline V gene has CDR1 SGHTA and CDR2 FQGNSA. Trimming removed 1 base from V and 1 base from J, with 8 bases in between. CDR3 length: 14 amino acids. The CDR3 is CASSLGPQSYEQYF. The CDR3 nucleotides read TGTGCCAGCAGCTTAGGGCCTCAGTCCTACGAGCAGTACTTC.

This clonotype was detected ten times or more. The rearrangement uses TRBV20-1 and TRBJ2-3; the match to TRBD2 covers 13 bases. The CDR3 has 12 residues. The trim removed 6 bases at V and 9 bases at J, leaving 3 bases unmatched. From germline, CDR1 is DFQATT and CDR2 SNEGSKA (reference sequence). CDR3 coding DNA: TGCAGTGCGAGGACTAGCGGGGGCACGCAGTATTTT. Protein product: CSARTSGGTQYF.

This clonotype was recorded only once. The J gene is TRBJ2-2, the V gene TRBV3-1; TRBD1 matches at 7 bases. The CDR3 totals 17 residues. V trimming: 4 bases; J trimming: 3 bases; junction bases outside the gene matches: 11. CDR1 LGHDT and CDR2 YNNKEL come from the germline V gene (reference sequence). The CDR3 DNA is TGTGCCAGCAGCCCCGGGACGCCAGGGGGATACACCGGGGAGCTGTTTTTT. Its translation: CASSPGTPGGYTGELFF.

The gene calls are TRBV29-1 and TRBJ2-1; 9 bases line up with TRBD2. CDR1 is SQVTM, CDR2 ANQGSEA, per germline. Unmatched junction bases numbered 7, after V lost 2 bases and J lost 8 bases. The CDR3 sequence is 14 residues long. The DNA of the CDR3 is TGCAGCGTTGAATGGCGGGAGGGCTCGTATGAGCAGTTCTTC. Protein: CSVEWREGSYEQFF.

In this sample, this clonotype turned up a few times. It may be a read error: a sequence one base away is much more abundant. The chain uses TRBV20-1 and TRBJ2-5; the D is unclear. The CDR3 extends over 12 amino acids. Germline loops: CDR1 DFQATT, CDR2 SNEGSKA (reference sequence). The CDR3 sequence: CRARDWKETQYF. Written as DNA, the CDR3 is TGCAGGGCTAGAGATTGGAAAGAGACCCAGTACTTC.

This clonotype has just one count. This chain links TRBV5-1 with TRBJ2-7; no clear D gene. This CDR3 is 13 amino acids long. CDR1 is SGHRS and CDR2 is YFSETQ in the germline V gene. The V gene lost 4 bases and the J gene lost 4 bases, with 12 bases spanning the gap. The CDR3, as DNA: TGCGCCAGCAGCCATGGACCTACGTACGAGCAGTACTTC. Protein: CASSHGPTYEQYF. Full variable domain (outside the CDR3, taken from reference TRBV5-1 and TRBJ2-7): KAGVTQTPRYLIKTRGQQVTLSCSPISGHRSVSWYQQTPGQGLQFLFEYFSETQRNKGNFPGRFSGRQFSNSRSEMNVSTLELGDSALYLCASSHGPTYEQYFGPGTRLTVT.

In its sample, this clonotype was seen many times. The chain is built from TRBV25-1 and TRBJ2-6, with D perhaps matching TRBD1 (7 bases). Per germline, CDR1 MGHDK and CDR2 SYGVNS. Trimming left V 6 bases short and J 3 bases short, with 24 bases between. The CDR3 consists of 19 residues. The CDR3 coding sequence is TGTGCCAGCAGCGGAGGGGCAGGGGGGATACTTGGTGGGGCCAACGTCCTGACTTTC. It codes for CASSGGAGGILGGANVLTF.

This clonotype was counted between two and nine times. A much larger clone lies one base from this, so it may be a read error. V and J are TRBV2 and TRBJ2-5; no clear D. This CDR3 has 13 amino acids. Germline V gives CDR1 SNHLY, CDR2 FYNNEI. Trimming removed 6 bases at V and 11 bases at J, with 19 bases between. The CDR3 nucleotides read TGTGCCAGCAGCCAGGACCTATCAAGCAGGCAGTACTTC. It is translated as CASSQDLSSRQYF.